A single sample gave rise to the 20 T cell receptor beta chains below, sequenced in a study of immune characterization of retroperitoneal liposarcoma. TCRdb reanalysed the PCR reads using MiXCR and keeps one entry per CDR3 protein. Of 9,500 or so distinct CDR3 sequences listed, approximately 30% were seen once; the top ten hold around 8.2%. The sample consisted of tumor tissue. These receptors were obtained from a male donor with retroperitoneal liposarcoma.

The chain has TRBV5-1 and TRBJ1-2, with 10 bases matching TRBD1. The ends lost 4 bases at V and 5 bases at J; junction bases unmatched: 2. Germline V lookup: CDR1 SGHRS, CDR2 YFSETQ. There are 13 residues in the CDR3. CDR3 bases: TGCGCCAGCAGCAAGGGACAGGGGTATGGCTACACCTTC. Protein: CASSKGQGYGYTF.

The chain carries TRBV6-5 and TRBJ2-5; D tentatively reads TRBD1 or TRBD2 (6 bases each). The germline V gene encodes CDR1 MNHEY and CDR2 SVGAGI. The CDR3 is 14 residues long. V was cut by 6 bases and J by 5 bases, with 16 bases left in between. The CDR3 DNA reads TGTGCCAGCAGGGCCAAGGGGGGCGGGGAGACCCAGTACTTC. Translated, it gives CASRAKGGGETQYF.

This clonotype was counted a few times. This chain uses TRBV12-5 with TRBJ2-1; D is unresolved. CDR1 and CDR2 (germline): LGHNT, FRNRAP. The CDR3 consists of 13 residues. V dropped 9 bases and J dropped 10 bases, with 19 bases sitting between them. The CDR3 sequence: CASALGSSYEQFF. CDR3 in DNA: TGTGCTAGCGCCCTAGGCAGCTCCTACGAGCAGTTCTTC.

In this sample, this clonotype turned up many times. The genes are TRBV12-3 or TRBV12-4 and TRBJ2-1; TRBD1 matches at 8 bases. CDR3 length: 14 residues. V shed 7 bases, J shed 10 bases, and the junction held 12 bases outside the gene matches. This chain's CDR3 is CASKVGTGLYEQFF. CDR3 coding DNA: TGTGCCAGCAAGGTCGGGACAGGACTTTACGAGCAGTTCTTC.

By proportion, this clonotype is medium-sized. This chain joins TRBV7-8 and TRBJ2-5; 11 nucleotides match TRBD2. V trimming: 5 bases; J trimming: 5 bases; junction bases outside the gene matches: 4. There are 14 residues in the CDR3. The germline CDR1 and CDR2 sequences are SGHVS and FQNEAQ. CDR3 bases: TGTGCCAGCAGCGCTAGCGGGGGGCTTGAGACCCAGTACTTC. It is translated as CASSASGGLETQYF.

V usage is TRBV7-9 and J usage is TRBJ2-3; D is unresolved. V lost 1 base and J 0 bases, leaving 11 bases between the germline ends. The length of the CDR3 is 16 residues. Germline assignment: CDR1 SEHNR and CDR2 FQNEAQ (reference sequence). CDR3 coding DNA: TGTGCCAGCAGCTTAGTGATCGGATCTAGCACAGATACGCAGTATTTT. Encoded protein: CASSLVIGSSTDTQYF.

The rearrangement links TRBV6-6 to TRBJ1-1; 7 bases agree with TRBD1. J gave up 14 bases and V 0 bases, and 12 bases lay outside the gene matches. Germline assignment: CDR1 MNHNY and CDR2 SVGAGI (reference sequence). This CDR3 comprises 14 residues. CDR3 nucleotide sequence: TGTGCCAGCAGTTACTCTGGACAGGTGAATGAGCAGTTCTTT. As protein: CASSYSGQVNEQFF.

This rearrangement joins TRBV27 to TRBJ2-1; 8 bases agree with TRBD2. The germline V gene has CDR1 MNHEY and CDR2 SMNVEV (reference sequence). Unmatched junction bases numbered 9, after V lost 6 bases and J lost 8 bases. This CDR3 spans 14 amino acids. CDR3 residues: CASSSGGVWDEQFF. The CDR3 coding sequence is TGTGCCAGCAGCTCCGGGGGGGTCTGGGATGAGCAGTTCTTC.

The CDR3 sequence: CASTGLAVYNEQFF. In DNA, the CDR3 is TGTGCCAGCACGGGACTAGCGGTTTACAATGAGCAGTTCTTC. V is TRBV12-3 or TRBV12-4 and J is TRBJ2-1; 11 bases align to TRBD2. After removal of 7 bases from V and 4 bases from J, the junction contained 3 bases not matched to a gene. The CDR3 is 14 residues long.

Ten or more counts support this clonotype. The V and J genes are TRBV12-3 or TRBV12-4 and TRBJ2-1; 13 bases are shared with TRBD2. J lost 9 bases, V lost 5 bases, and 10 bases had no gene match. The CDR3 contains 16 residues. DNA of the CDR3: TGTGCCAGCAGTACCCCGGGACTAGCGGGGATTGTTGAGCAGTTCTTC. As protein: CASSTPGLAGIVEQFF.

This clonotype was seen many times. As DNA, the CDR3 is TGTGCCAGCAGTTCGCCGGGACAGGCGGACGAGCAGTTCTTC. The encoded protein is CASSSPGQADEQFF. The chain has TRBV12-3 or TRBV12-4 and TRBJ2-1, with 8 bases matching TRBD1. V shed 4 bases and J 10 bases; nucleotides not matched to a gene: 9. The CDR3 is 14 amino acids.

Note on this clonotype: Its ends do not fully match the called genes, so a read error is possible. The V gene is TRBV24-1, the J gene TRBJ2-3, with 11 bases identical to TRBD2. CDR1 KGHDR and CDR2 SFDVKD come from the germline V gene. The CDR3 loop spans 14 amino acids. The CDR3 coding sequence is TGTGCCACCGCCATAGCGGGAGGGTGCAATGAGCAGTTATTC. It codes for CATAIAGGCNEQLF.

DNA of the CDR3: TGTGCCAGCAGTTATACGGGGACAGGGCCCCACAACATTCAGTACTTC. Translation: CASSYTGTGPHNIQYF. The chain employs TRBV6-5 and TRBJ2-4, with 9 nucleotides matching TRBD1. CDR1 and CDR2 (germline): MNHEY, SVGAGI. The CDR3 consists of 16 residues. J lost 7 bases, V lost 3 bases, and 10 bases had no gene match.

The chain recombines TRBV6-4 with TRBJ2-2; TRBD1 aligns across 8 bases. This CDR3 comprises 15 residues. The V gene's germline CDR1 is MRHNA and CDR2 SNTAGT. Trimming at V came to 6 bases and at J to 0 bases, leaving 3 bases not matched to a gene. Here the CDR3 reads CASSRDRTNTGELFF. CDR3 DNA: TGTGCCAGCAGCCGGGACAGGACGAACACCGGGGAGCTGTTTTTT.

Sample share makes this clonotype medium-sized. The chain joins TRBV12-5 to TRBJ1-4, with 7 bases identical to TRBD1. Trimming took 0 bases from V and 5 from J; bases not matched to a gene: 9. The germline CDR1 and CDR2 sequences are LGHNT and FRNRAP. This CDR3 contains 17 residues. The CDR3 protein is CASGLVQGQGFNEKLFF. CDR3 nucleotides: TGTGCTAGTGGTTTGGTACAGGGGCAGGGCTTCAATGAAAAACTGTTTTTT.

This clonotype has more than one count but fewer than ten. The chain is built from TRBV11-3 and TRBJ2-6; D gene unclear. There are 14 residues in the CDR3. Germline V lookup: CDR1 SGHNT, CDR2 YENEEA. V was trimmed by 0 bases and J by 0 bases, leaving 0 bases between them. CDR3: CASSLDSGANVLTF. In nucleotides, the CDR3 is TGTGCCAGCAGCTTAGACTCTGGGGCCAACGTCCTGACTTTC.

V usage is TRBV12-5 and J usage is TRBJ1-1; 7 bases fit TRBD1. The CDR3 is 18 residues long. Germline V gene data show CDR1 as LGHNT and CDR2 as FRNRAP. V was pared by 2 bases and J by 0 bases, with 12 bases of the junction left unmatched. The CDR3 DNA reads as TGTGCTAGTGGTTTGATAGTAAGGACAGGAAGGATGAACACTGAAGCTTTCTTT. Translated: CASGLIVRTGRMNTEAFF.

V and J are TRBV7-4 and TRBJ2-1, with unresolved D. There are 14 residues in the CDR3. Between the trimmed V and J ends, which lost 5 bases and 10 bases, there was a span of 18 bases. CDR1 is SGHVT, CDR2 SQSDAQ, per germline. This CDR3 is CASSQSETPHEQFF. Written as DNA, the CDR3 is TGTGCCAGCAGCCAATCAGAAACGCCCCACGAGCAGTTCTTC.

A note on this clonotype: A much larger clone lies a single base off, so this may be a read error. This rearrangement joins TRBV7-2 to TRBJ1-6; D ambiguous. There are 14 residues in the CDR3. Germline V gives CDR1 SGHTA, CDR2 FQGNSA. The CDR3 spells CASSFKGSDSPHHF. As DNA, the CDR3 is TGTGCCAGCAGCTTCAAGGGTTCGGATTCACCCCACCACTTT. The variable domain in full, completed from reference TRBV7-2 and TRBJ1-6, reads GAGVSQSPSNKVTEKGKDVELRCDPISGHTALYWYRQSLGQGLEFLIYFQGNSAPDKSGLPSDRFSAERTGGSVSTLTIQRTQQEDSAVYLCASSFKGSDSPHHFGNGTRLTVT.

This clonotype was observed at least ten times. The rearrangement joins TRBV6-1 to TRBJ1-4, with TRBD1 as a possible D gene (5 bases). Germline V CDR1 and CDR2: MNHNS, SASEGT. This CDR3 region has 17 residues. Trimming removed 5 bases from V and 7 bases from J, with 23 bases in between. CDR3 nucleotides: TGTGCCAGCAGTAGAGCCCCCGTTGGCGGGGGTGGTGAAAAACTGTTTTTT. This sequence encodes CASSRAPVGGGGEKLFF.